This TCR beta chain is drawn from a study of read filtering for tumor transcriptome and immune sequencing. This clonotype was counted between two and nine times. Its antigen is undetermined. Broader study findings: Sorted CD138-negative bone marrow cells were not purified T cells.

The CDR3 has 14 residues. Trimming cost V 8 bases and J 3 bases, with 13 bases left between them. Germline CDR1 is SEHNR and CDR2 is FQNEAQ (reference sequence). From around 0.4 ug of RNA, a library with molecular barcoded alpha/delta and beta/gamma adaptors was made. TCRdb processed the reads anew with MiXCR; each CDR3 protein has one entry. Of about 90,000 distinct CDR3 sequences in the sample, about 12% are singletons; the top ten hold more than 12%. The material sequenced was a population of CD138-negative cells sorted from bone marrow. The V gene is TRBV7-9, the J gene TRBJ2-2; the D gene could be TRBD1 or TRBD2 (6 bases each). This clonotype originated in a donor aged 40 or over with multiple myeloma. CDR3 sequence: CASERRGDTGELFF. CDR3 bases: TGTGCCAGCGAGAGAAGGGGGGACACCGGGGAGCTGTTTTTT.